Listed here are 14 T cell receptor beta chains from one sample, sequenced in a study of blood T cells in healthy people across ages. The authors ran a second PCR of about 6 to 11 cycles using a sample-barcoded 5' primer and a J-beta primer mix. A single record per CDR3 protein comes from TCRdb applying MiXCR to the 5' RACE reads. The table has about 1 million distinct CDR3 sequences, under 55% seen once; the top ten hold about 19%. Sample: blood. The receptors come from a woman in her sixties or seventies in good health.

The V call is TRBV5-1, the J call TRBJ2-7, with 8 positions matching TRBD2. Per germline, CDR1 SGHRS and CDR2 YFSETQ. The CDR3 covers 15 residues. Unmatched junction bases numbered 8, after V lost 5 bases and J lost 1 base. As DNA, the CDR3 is TGCGCCAGCAGACCACCGACTAGCGTATCCTACGAGCAGTACTTC. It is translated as CASRPPTSVSYEQYF.

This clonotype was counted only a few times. The CDR3 sequence is CASSFRTGGGEQFF. The CDR3 DNA reads as TGTGCCAGCAGTTTCCGGACAGGGGGCGGTGAGCAGTTCTTC. The J gene is TRBJ2-1, the V gene TRBV12-3 or TRBV12-4; 11 nucleotides line up with TRBD1. This CDR3 comprises 14 residues. The V gene end was trimmed by 3 bases and the J gene end by 9 bases; junction bases not matched to a gene: 4.

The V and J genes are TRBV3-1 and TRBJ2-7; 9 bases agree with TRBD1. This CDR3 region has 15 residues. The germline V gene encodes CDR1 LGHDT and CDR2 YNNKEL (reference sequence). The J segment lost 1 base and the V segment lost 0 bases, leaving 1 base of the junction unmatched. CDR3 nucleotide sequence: TGTGCCAGCAGCCAAGAGGGACAGGGATCCTACGAGCAGTACTTC. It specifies CASSQEGQGSYEQYF.

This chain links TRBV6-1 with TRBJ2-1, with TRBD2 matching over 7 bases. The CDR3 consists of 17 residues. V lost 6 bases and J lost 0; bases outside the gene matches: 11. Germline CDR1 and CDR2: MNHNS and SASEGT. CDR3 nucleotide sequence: TGTGCCAGCAGCCACAATTCTCTAGCGGCCTCCTACAATGAGCAGTTCTTC. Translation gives CASSHNSLAASYNEQFF.

The CDR3 here is CASSPDQTYGYTF. DNA for the CDR3: TGTGCCAGCTCACCAGACCAAACCTATGGCTACACCTTC. The chain is built from TRBV18 and TRBJ1-2; D uncertain. The germline V gene has CDR1 KGHSH and CDR2 LQKENI. The CDR3 contains 13 residues. The V gene lost 2 bases and the J gene lost 4 bases, with 8 bases spanning the gap.

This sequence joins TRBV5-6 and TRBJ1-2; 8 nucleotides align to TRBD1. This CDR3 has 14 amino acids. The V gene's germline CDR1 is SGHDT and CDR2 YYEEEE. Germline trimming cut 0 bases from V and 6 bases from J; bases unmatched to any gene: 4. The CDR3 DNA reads TGTGCCAGCAGCTTGGTCCAGGGGGCGGATGGCTACACCTTC. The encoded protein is CASSLVQGADGYTF.

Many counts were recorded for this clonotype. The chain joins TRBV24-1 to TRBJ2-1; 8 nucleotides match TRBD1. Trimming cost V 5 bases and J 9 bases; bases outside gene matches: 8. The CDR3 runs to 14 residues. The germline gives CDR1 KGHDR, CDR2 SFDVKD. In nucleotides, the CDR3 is TGTGCCACCAGTGCCTTGGGACAGGCCCCTGAGCAGTTCTTC. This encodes CATSALGQAPEQFF.

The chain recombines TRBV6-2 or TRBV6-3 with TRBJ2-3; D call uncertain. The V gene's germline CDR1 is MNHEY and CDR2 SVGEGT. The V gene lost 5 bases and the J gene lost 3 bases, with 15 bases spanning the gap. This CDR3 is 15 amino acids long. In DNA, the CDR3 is TGTGCCAGCAGTCCACGACGGCAATGGACAGATACGCAGTATTTT. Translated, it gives CASSPRRQWTDTQYF.

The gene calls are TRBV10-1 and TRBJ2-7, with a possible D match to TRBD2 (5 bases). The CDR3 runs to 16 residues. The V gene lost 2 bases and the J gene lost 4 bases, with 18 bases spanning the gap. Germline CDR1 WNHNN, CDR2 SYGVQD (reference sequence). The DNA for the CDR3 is TGCGCCAGCAGTGAGCGTCGGGGAACTTTAGTATACGAGCAGTACTTC. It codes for CASSERRGTLVYEQYF.

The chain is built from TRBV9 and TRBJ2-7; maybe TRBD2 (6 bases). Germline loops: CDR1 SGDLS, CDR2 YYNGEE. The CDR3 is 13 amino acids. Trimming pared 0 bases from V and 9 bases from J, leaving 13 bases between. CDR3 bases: TGTGCCAGCAGCGTAGGGAGGGACCAACGGCAGTACTTC. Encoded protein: CASSVGRDQRQYF.

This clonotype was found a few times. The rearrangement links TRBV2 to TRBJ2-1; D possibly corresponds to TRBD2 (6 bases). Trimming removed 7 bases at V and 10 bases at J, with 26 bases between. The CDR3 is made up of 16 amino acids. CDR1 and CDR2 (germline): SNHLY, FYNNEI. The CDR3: CASTLGRTASWTEQFF. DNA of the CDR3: TGTGCCAGCACCCTGGGGAGGACTGCGTCGTGGACGGAGCAGTTCTTC.

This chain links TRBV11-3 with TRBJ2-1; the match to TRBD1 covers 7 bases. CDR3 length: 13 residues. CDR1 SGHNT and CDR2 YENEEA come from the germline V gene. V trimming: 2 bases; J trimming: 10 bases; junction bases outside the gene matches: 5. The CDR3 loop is CASSLRGTAEQFF. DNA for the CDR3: TGTGCCAGCAGCTTACGAGGGACAGCCGAGCAGTTCTTC.

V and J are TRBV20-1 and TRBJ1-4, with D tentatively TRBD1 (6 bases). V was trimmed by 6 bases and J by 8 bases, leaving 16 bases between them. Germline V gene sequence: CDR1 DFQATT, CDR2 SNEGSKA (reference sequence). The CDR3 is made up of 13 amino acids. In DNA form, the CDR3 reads TGCAGTGCCGTCGGGGGGCTCAAGGAAAAACTGTTTTTT. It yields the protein CSAVGGLKEKLFF.

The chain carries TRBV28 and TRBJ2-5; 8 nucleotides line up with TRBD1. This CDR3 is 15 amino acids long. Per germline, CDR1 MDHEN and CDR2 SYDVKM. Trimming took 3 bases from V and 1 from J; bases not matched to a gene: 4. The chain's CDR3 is CASSFGTGSQETQYF. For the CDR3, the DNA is TGTGCCAGCAGTTTCGGGACAGGCTCCCAAGAGACCCAGTACTTC.